These 29 T cell receptor beta chains originate from one sample sequenced in a study of T-cell reconstitution after alpha-beta-depleted transplantation in children. A library of TCRbeta sequences, prepared with unique molecular identifiers, was generated. TCRdb re-analysed the PCR reads in MiXCR, keeping a single row per CDR3 protein. The sample includes 90,000 to 100,000 distinct CDR3 sequences, less than 25% seen only once; the top ten take about 22%. Sequencing was performed on PBMCs, taken before TCRalphabeta/CD19-depleted stem cell transplant. These TCRs come from a boy younger than 10 with acute lymphoblastic leukemia, due to receive a stem cell transplant.

The J gene is TRBJ2-1, the V gene TRBV2; a weak D match, TRBD2 (7 bases). Trimming took 6 bases from V and 0 from J, leaving 9 bases between them. CDR1 is SNHLY, CDR2 FYNNEI, per germline. This CDR3 has 14 residues. CDR3 sequence: CASRGGRSYNEQFF. Written as DNA, the CDR3 is TGTGCCAGCAGGGGGGGGCGCTCCTACAATGAGCAGTTCTTC. Drawing the rest from reference TRBV2 and TRBJ2-1, the complete variable domain is EPEVTQTPSHQVTQMGQEVILRCVPISNHLYFYWYRQILGQKVEFLVSFYNNEISEKSEIFDDQFSVERPDGSNFTLKIRSTKLEDSAMYFCASRGGRSYNEQFFGPGTRLTVL.

The rearrangement joins TRBV9 to TRBJ2-7, with 8 nucleotides matching TRBD1. The CDR3 totals 14 residues. CDR1 is SGDLS, CDR2 YYNGEE, per germline. Trimming removed 2 bases from V and 6 bases from J; junction bases left unmatched: 7. The CDR3 is CASSVAGGPGEQYF. CDR3 coding DNA: TGTGCCAGCAGCGTGGCAGGGGGCCCAGGCGAGCAGTACTTC.

The chain recombines TRBV5-6 with TRBJ1-6; the D is unclear. This CDR3 region has 13 residues. From germline, CDR1 is SGHDT and CDR2 YYEEEE. V was trimmed by 1 base and J by 10 bases, leaving 9 bases between them. CDR3 DNA sequence: TGTGCCAGCAGCTTGAACAATGGCTCACCCCTCCACTTT. Amino acid sequence: CASSLNNGSPLHF.

This clonotype was seen more than once but under ten times. The chain employs TRBV6-5 and TRBJ2-3; D remains unclear. V lost 5 bases, J lost 2 bases, and 5 bases lay in between. This CDR3 has 12 residues. Germline values: CDR1 MNHEY, CDR2 SVGAGI. The CDR3 nucleotides are TGTGCCAGCAGTCAGTCCACAGATACGCAGTATTTT. This gives the protein CASSQSTDTQYF.

This clonotype was recorded many times. V usage is TRBV7-2 and J usage is TRBJ2-1, with 7 bases identical to TRBD2. Germline CDR1 SGHTA, CDR2 FQGNSA. With V trimmed by 5 bases and J by 2 bases, 6 bases remained unmatched. This CDR3 region has 15 residues. The CDR3 nucleotides are TGTGCCAGCAGCCTAATCGGGACTACCTACAATGAGCAGTTCTTC. Translating it yields CASSLIGTTYNEQFF.

This chain links TRBV20-1 with TRBJ2-7; D is perhaps TRBD2 (6 bases). From germline, CDR1 is DFQATT and CDR2 SNEGSKA (reference sequence). This CDR3 is built from 14 residues. V dropped 5 bases and J dropped 6 bases, with 20 bases sitting between them. The CDR3 loop reads CSARGGSGLTEQYF. CDR3 nucleotide sequence: TGCAGTGCTCGGGGTGGTAGCGGCCTAACCGAGCAGTACTTC.

Only a few counts were recorded for this clonotype. The CDR3 DNA reads TGTGCCACCAGCAGAGATCGGCATACGCGACAGTATTTT. This gives the protein CATSRDRHTRQYF. The chain employs TRBV15 and TRBJ2-3; D remains ambiguous. Germline CDR1 reads LNHNV; CDR2 reads YYDKDF (reference sequence). This CDR3 has 13 residues. Trimming shortened V by 0 bases and J by 12 bases, and 13 bases separated the two germline ends.

This clonotype has only a few counts. In nucleotides, the CDR3 is TGTGCCAGCAGCCCCCAGGGAATAGAGGGGGCCAACGTCCTGACTTTC. Translation: CASSPQGIEGANVLTF. The chain uses TRBV7-8 and TRBJ2-6; D might be TRBD1 (5 bases). V was shortened by 5 bases and J by 4 bases, with 15 bases between the two germline ends. Per germline, CDR1 SGHVS and CDR2 FQNEAQ. This CDR3 has 16 amino acids. Filled out from reference TRBV7-8 and TRBJ2-6, the complete variable domain reads GAGVSQSPRYKVAKRGQDVALRCDPISGHVSLFWYQQALGQGPEFLTYFQNEAQLDKSGLPSDRFFAERPEGSVSTLKIQRTQQEDSAVYLCASSPQGIEGANVLTFGAGSRLTVL.

The chain uses TRBV11-2 and TRBJ2-1, with unresolved D. The V end lost 0 bases, the J end lost 6 bases, and 9 bases lay between the germline ends. From germline, CDR1 is SGHAT and CDR2 FQNNGV. The CDR3 has 14 residues. CDR3 residues: CASSLDLAFNEQFF. CDR3 coding DNA: TGTGCCAGCAGCTTAGACCTTGCCTTCAATGAGCAGTTCTTC.

The chain joins TRBV3-1 to TRBJ2-1; D might be TRBD2 (6 bases). Trimming removed 3 bases at V and 3 bases at J, with 12 bases between. Germline CDR1 reads LGHDT; CDR2 reads YNNKEL (reference sequence). The CDR3 spans 15 residues. The CDR3 protein is CASSHGGTFYNEQFF. The CDR3 bases are TGTGCCAGCAGCCATGGAGGGACTTTCTACAATGAGCAGTTCTTC.

This clonotype is medium-sized (0.01 to 0.1%) within its sample. The V and J genes are TRBV15 and TRBJ2-3, with D unresolved. The CDR3 is 17 amino acids. CDR1 and CDR2 from the germline V gene are LNHNV and YYDKDF (reference sequence). Trimming removed 0 bases from V and 3 bases from J, with 16 bases in between. CDR3 residues: CATSRDRLSLGTDTQYF. Written as DNA, the CDR3 is TGTGCCACCAGCAGAGATAGACTCTCTCTTGGGACAGATACGCAGTATTTT.

The V gene is TRBV25-1, the J gene TRBJ2-1, with TRBD2 as a possible D gene (6 bases). CDR3 length equals 17 residues. CDR1 is MGHDK, CDR2 SYGVNS, per germline. The germline V and J ends were trimmed by 2 bases and 0 bases, with 14 bases remaining between them. The CDR3 sequence is CASSENVGRSSYNEQFF. The CDR3, as DNA: TGTGCCAGCAGTGAAAACGTCGGGAGAAGCTCCTACAATGAGCAGTTCTTC.

As concerns this clonotype: A single base separates this from a much larger clone, so it may be a read error. The chain has TRBV29-1 and TRBJ2-7; tentatively, D is TRBD2 (6 bases). Germline V gene sequence: CDR1 SQVTM, CDR2 ANQGSEA. V lost 7 bases, J lost 3 bases, and 22 bases lay in between. The CDR3 is made up of 15 amino acids. CDR3 DNA: TGCAGCGGCACGTTTCCGGGCGGGGCCTTCTACGAGCAGTACTTC. Translation gives CSGTFPGGAFYEQYF.

The V and J genes are TRBV20-1 and TRBJ2-5; D is unresolved. The CDR3 loop spans 12 amino acids. From germline, CDR1 is DFQATT and CDR2 SNEGSKA (reference sequence). Trimming removed 4 bases at V and 4 bases at J, with 10 bases between. The CDR3 DNA reads as TGCAGTGCTAAAGGGCCCCCAGAGACCCAGTACTTC. This codes for CSAKGPPETQYF.

This clonotype was seen only a few times. The chain couples TRBV20-1 to TRBJ2-1; D is uncertain. V lost 2 bases and J 11 bases, leaving 13 bases between the germline ends. The length of the CDR3 is 12 residues. Germline V lookup: CDR1 DFQATT, CDR2 SNEGSKA (reference sequence). The CDR3 here is CSARSNGPQQFF. Here the CDR3 DNA reads TGCAGTGCTAGATCTAACGGACCCCAGCAGTTCTTC.

This chain links TRBV20-1 with TRBJ2-7; tentatively, D is TRBD1 or TRBD2 (6 bases each). Trimming stripped 6 bases from V and 5 bases from J, with 17 bases between. Looked up from germline, CDR1 is DFQATT and CDR2 is SNEGSKA (reference sequence). This CDR3 is 13 amino acids long. The chain's CDR3 is CSAQQGGRDEQYF. The CDR3 DNA reads as TGCAGTGCCCAACAGGGAGGAAGGGACGAGCAGTACTTC.

In its sample, this clonotype was seen a few times. The chain couples TRBV20-1 to TRBJ2-1; weak D call: TRBD2 (5 bases). CDR3 length: 13 amino acids. Germline V gene sequence: CDR1 DFQATT, CDR2 SNEGSKA (reference sequence). Trimming cost V 5 bases and J 7 bases, with 15 bases left between them. CDR3 in amino acids: CSAWGSAVNEQFF. Here the CDR3 DNA reads TGCAGTGCTTGGGGTAGCGCCGTGAATGAGCAGTTCTTC.

The sample holds a few counts of this clonotype. The J gene is TRBJ2-5, the V gene TRBV20-1; 11 nucleotides agree with TRBD2. Germline V gene data show CDR1 as DFQATT and CDR2 as SNEGSKA (reference sequence). V lost 6 bases, J lost 1 base, and 13 bases stayed unmatched. The CDR3 contains 17 residues. CDR3 bases: TGCAGTGCACACACCGGGACTAGCGGAGGGGTCCAAGAGACCCAGTACTTC. It yields the protein CSAHTGTSGGVQETQYF.

This clonotype came up many times. The chain carries TRBV4-3 and TRBJ2-3, with 7 bases aligning to TRBD2. Trimming at V came to 4 bases and at J to 3 bases, leaving 4 bases not matched to a gene. This CDR3 is built from 14 residues. Per germline, CDR1 LGHNA and CDR2 YSLEER. In DNA, the CDR3 is TGCGCCAGCAGCCTTGGACTAGGGACAGATACGCAGTATTTT. Amino acids: CASSLGLGTDTQYF.

Note on this clonotype: A much bigger clone sits one base away, suggesting this may be a read error. The chain carries TRBV11-2 and TRBJ2-1, with D possibly called TRBD1 or TRBD2 (6 bases each). Germline V CDR1 and CDR2: SGHAT, FQNNGV. This CDR3 is built from 18 residues. The CDR3 spells CARSLGGSGGASYNEQFF. The CDR3 coding sequence is TGTGCCCGCAGCTTAGGGGGTAGCGGAGGGGCCTCCTACAATGAGCAGTTCTTC.

This clonotype has a handful of counts. This sequence joins TRBV5-1 and TRBJ2-1; 8 nucleotides align to TRBD1. CDR1 and CDR2 (germline): SGHRS, YFSETQ. V lost 4 bases, J lost 6 bases, and 12 bases stayed unmatched. The length of the CDR3 is 16 residues. The chain's CDR3 is CASSPIRTGTSNEQFF. CDR3 nucleotide sequence: TGCGCCAGCAGCCCCATCCGGACAGGGACGAGCAATGAGCAGTTCTTC.

Comment on this clonotype: Compared with germline, one end of the junction differs, possibly owing to a read error. The chain employs TRBV29-1 and TRBJ1-2; D gene unclear. Germline loops: CDR1 SQVTM, CDR2 ANQGSEA. The CDR3 covers 12 residues. CDR3 loop: CSFETRVVGYTF. In nucleotides, the CDR3 is TGCAGCTTTGAGACCCGGGTGGTTGGCTACACCTTC.

This clonotype was counted between two and nine times. The V and J genes are TRBV7-2 and TRBJ2-3, with TRBD2 matching 12 bases. V lost 3 bases to trimming and J lost 4 bases; unmatched junction nucleotides: 5. The length of the CDR3 is 16 residues. Germline loops: CDR1 SGHTA, CDR2 FQGNSA. The CDR3 DNA reads as TGTGCCAGCAGCTTCTGGCTAGCGGGAGGGGCAGATACGCAGTATTTT. Its translation is CASSFWLAGGADTQYF.

The chain recombines TRBV29-1 with TRBJ1-1; no firm D call. Germline V gives CDR1 SQVTM, CDR2 ANQGSEA. The CDR3 contains 14 residues. V was shortened by 4 bases and J by 2 bases, with 14 bases between the two germline ends. The DNA of the CDR3 is TGCAGCGTTGGGGAGACATTCCACAACACTGAAGCTTTCTTT. This sequence encodes CSVGETFHNTEAFF.

The rearrangement uses TRBV7-2 and TRBJ1-2, with D perhaps TRBD1 (6 bases). V was cut by 1 base and J by 7 bases, with 10 bases left in between. CDR1 is SGHTA and CDR2 is FQGNSA in the germline V gene. The CDR3 is 13 amino acids. In nucleotides, the CDR3 is TGTGCCAGCAGCTTAGTGGGGGCGGGTGGCTACACCTTC. Translation: CASSLVGAGGYTF.

The DNA for the CDR3 is TGTGCCAGCAGTTTACTCACCGGGACCAAAAACATTCAGTACTTC. It is translated as CASSLLTGTKNIQYF. The chain uses TRBV28 and TRBJ2-4; D perhaps matches TRBD2 (5 bases). CDR1 MDHEN and CDR2 SYDVKM come from the germline V gene. With 2 bases removed from V and 2 bases from J, the gap between germline ends came to 10 bases. The CDR3 covers 15 residues.

This clonotype turned up a few times. The V and J genes are TRBV7-9 and TRBJ2-4; the D is unclear. The CDR3 sequence is 14 residues long. V shed 5 bases and J shed 8 bases, with 16 bases lying between them. Germline values: CDR1 SEHNR, CDR2 FQNEAQ (reference sequence). CDR3 region: CASSPGTLVDIQYF. The CDR3, as DNA: TGTGCCAGCAGCCCGGGTACCCTCGTAGACATTCAGTACTTC.

CDR3 in amino acids: CASSYLGGGQAFF. CDR3 nucleotide sequence: TGTGCCAGCAGTTACTTGGGGGGGGGGCAAGCTTTCTTT. V is TRBV6-5 and J is TRBJ1-1, with D possibly being TRBD1 (6 bases). V lost 1 base to trimming and J lost 9 bases, with 12 bases between them. Germline assignment: CDR1 MNHEY and CDR2 SVGAGI. CDR3 length equals 13 residues.

There are a few counts of this clonotype. The CDR3 DNA reads TGTGCCAGCACCCGGGGACAGGGAAACACTGAAGCTTTCTTT. Translation: CASTRGQGNTEAFF. V is TRBV12-3 or TRBV12-4 and J is TRBJ1-1, with TRBD1 identical over 9 bases. V lost 7 bases to trimming and J lost 2 bases; unmatched junction nucleotides: 5. The CDR3 has 14 residues.